This T cell receptor beta chain was identified in a study of cytomegalovirus exposure and HLA in healthy donors. Study-wide points: The study found most TCR sequences rare, yet found some public TCRs in many donors. The authors enumerated 150 to 200 TCR beta chains as linked to cytomegalovirus. In vitro experiments confirmed that a few CMV-associated chains were specific for CMV antigens. The classifier, whose performance was assessed in both the original and validation cohorts, reportedly diagnosed cytomegalovirus status with high specificity and sensitivity.

This clone came up a few times. No antigen is known for it. Using immunoSEQ multiplex PCR, the repertoire was profiled, and TCRdb retains in-frame clones only, with some absent. There are 200,000 or so clones in the sample; around four fifths occur only once, and 4.5% to 7% lies in the top ten. Sequencing input: PBMCs. This TCR derives from a woman between 18 and 30 years old in good health and CMV-seronegative.

This chain's CDR3 is CASSLEDRRTYEQYF. As DNA, the CDR3 is TGTGCCAGCAGCTTAGAGGACAGGAGGACGTACGAGCAGTACTTC. The rearrangement uses TRBV11-2 and TRBJ2-7; 7 nucleotides agree with TRBD1. CDR1 is SGHAT, CDR2 FQNNGV, per germline. This CDR3 comprises 15 residues. Trimming cost V 0 bases and J 4 bases; bases outside gene matches: 6.